These T cell receptor beta chains were read from a single sample in a study of shared clonotypes between healthy human individuals. Measured with immunoSEQ multiplex PCR; TCRdb has only the in-frame clones, and not every one. The sample includes 2 million to 3 million clones, 80% to 95% of them seen just once. Material for sequencing was naive CD4+ T cells from PBMCs. Receptors were obtained from a man between 18 and 35 years old in good health. Some clones in this sample may be carry-over from other donors' samples. Each CDR3 is given without its conserved first and last residue. Fields, in order: D gene, V gene, J gene, CDR3 protein. D genes are given only for firm matches.

d_call: .; v_call: TRBV11-2; j_call: TRBJ2-4; cdr3_aa: ASSSLGIQY
d_call: TRBD1; v_call: TRBV7-2; j_call: TRBJ2-5; cdr3_aa: ASSSRRGPETQY
d_call: .; v_call: TRBV12-5; j_call: TRBJ2-5; cdr3_aa: ASGFRLETQY
d_call: TRBD2; v_call: TRBV2; j_call: TRBJ2-3; cdr3_aa: ASNGAGVLVDTQY
d_call: .; v_call: TRBV2; j_call: TRBJ2-7; cdr3_aa: ASSLEVSGEQY
d_call: TRBD2; v_call: TRBV19; j_call: TRBJ2-5; cdr3_aa: ATMTSGQETQY
d_call: TRBD2; v_call: TRBV10-3; j_call: TRBJ2-1; cdr3_aa: AIMGLAGGPSSSYNEQF
d_call: .; v_call: TRBV6-5; j_call: TRBJ1-2; cdr3_aa: ASSHRTVGYT
d_call: TRBD2; v_call: TRBV27; j_call: TRBJ2-5; cdr3_aa: ASSTRLGGGLAGVETQY
d_call: .; v_call: TRBV28; j_call: TRBJ2-6; cdr3_aa: ASSFEQAGANVLT
d_call: .; v_call: TRBV7-3; j_call: TRBJ1-1; cdr3_aa: ASSLIHANTEAF
d_call: .; v_call: TRBV5-1; j_call: TRBJ2-2; cdr3_aa: ASSLVTNGELF
d_call: .; v_call: TRBV7-8; j_call: TRBJ1-5; cdr3_aa: ASSPYRDQPQH
d_call: .; v_call: TRBV7-8; j_call: TRBJ1-5; cdr3_aa: ASSPLGGKGQPQH
d_call: TRBD1; v_call: TRBV10-3; j_call: TRBJ2-4; cdr3_aa: AISEATGGRAKNIQY
d_call: .; v_call: TRBV2; j_call: TRBJ2-3; cdr3_aa: ASSEVPRKDTQY
d_call: .; v_call: TRBV28; j_call: TRBJ2-1; cdr3_aa: ASSSQGLPPSYNEQF
d_call: .; v_call: TRBV4-1; j_call: TRBJ2-3; cdr3_aa: ASSQSWGLSTDTQY
d_call: TRBD2; v_call: TRBV28; j_call: TRBJ2-3; cdr3_aa: APLPSGGDTDTQY
d_call: .; v_call: TRBV28; j_call: TRBJ2-7; cdr3_aa: ASSRDRPGVLLYEQY
d_call: .; v_call: TRBV28; j_call: TRBJ2-7; cdr3_aa: ASILLGGSSYEQY
d_call: .; v_call: TRBV7-2; j_call: TRBJ2-1; cdr3_aa: ASEPRRSAYNEQF
d_call: .; v_call: TRBV5-6; j_call: TRBJ2-7; cdr3_aa: ASSLATRTKQY
d_call: .; v_call: TRBV11-3; j_call: TRBJ2-2; cdr3_aa: ASSFGAWDTGELF
d_call: .; v_call: TRBV4-1; j_call: TRBJ2-5; cdr3_aa: ASSQASTGEETQY
d_call: .; v_call: TRBV9; j_call: TRBJ2-3; cdr3_aa: ASSVVGGPSTDTQY
d_call: TRBD1; v_call: TRBV7-9; j_call: TRBJ1-4; cdr3_aa: ASILGQGVNEKLF
d_call: .; v_call: TRBV7-9; j_call: TRBJ1-2; cdr3_aa: ASSSGSNYGYT
d_call: TRBD2; v_call: TRBV19; j_call: TRBJ2-1; cdr3_aa: ASSMASGRYNEQF
d_call: .; v_call: TRBV7-2; j_call: TRBJ1-1; cdr3_aa: ASHLEGWDTEAF
d_call: TRBD1; v_call: TRBV5-1; j_call: TRBJ1-6; cdr3_aa: ASSSAGQGANSPLH
d_call: .; v_call: TRBV2; j_call: TRBJ1-3; cdr3_aa: ASSEEGDRLY
d_call: TRBD1; v_call: TRBV10-3; j_call: TRBJ2-5; cdr3_aa: AISAEDREPETQY
d_call: TRBD1; v_call: TRBV13; j_call: TRBJ1-5; cdr3_aa: ASSRDRERPQH
d_call: .; v_call: TRBV7-9; j_call: TRBJ1-2; cdr3_aa: ASSLSGLHGYT
d_call: TRBD1; v_call: TRBV10-2; j_call: TRBJ2-7; cdr3_aa: ASCDRDRGSYEQY
d_call: .; v_call: TRBV4-3; j_call: TRBJ2-1; cdr3_aa: ASSQDGGSYNEQF
d_call: .; v_call: TRBV29-1; j_call: TRBJ1-5; cdr3_aa: SVGGMGNQPQH
d_call: .; v_call: TRBV6-5; j_call: TRBJ1-2; cdr3_aa: ASRSPGYYGYT
d_call: .; v_call: TRBV28; j_call: TRBJ2-3; cdr3_aa: ASSFRGTADTQY
d_call: .; v_call: TRBV5-1; j_call: TRBJ1-1; cdr3_aa: ASSLDGLGAF